This is a list of T cell receptor beta chains from one sample in a study of shared clonotypes between healthy human individuals. Sequencing was performed with immunoSEQ multiplex PCR; in TCRdb, only in-frame clones are kept and a portion is missing. The table includes about 2.4 million clones, 93% detected once. Specimen: naive CD4+ T cells from PBMCs. The receptors come from a man aged 18 to 29 in good health. Some clones in this sample may be carry-over from other donors' samples. CDR3s leave out the opening cysteine and the closing phenylalanine or tryptophan.

v_gene	CDR3aa
TRBV7-2	ASSLRSYEQY
TRBV5-4	ASSFEGPETQY
TRBV11-2	ASSFRGGDNSPLH
TRBV19	ASSIGYSQKGQPQH
TRBV7-3	ASSLMPGTSGSMNEQF
TRBV5-1	ASSELAGEYTGELF
TRBV29-1	SVVGGSSYEQY
TRBV5-1	ASSFGRATTQETQY
TRBV6-6	ASSPTGRGQPQH
TRBV25-1	ASSGSPSYEQY
TRBV5-1	ASSWGDKDTQY
TRBV2	ASSEDRGYNEQF
TRBV6-5	ASKMGETQY
TRBV19	ASSNTGTSGTYEQY
TRBV30	AWSVRGNTEAF
TRBV15	ATSRGQGADTQY
TRBV27	ASSLPRQGVGTGELF
TRBV6-1	ASSEGWGLGDTQY
TRBV7-2	ASSLAMGYGYT
TRBV6-1	ASSAGAGNTIY
TRBV5-1	ASSLDGGWSNQPQH
TRBV5-4	ASSFPSGRGQEQF
TRBV7-9	ASSLDYSGRARNEQF
TRBV28	ASSLLGGNTEAF
TRBV23-1	ASSGGTYQETQY
TRBV30	AWSAIQGNYGYT
TRBV19	ASSIRRGRNIQY
TRBV30	AWNRGTYQETQY
TRBV7-9	ASSLNGGDGH
TRBV11-2	ASSSPRTSGSSGANVLT
TRBV28	ASSPRELYGYT
TRBV6-1	ASSEQGMRVLYNSPLH
TRBV29-1	SVSPGQGGEAF
TRBV7-2	ASSLAGLAVGELF
TRBV7-3	ASSSGLGQGSNEQF
TRBV5-1	ASSPDPSGGVAF
TRBV28	ASSPTSHNSYNEQF
TRBV30	AWSVRGWGDSNTEAF
TRBV11-2	ASSPRTGVGYT
TRBV5-4	ASSLVGLAVNTGELF
TRBV19	ASSGQGRSEQF
TRBV7-2	ASSLTTGGRTDTQY
TRBV18	ASSPNGQGTEAF
TRBV5-1	ASSSQAGQYSPLH
TRBV29-1	SATTDLYEQY
TRBV18	ASSPLSSAIGGYT
TRBV19	ASSITNQPQH
TRBV5-1	ASSLESLAGAGEQF
TRBV11-1	ASSPWGGITDTQY
TRBV23-1	ASSHGTGSYEQY
TRBV7-9	ASSLVGNTIY